The clone carrying this T cell receptor beta chain showed up many times. Its cognate antigen is unknown. V gave up 1 base and J gave up 8 bases, with 8 bases separating them. CDR1 and CDR2 (germline): SGHTA, FQGNSA. The CDR3 is made up of 12 amino acids. The time point was: patch test 2, 6 weeks after DPC sensitization. Treatment defined: therapeutic diphenylcyclopropenone sensitization with weekly scalp DPC. Blood, whole and unfractionated, served as the source for total RNA extraction. The data stem from a study of human T cells and chemical hapten exposure. Study-wide findings and caveats: Compared with pre-sensitization or healthy control sets, expanded TCRs clustered more.

Per the original methods: Sample-level TCR yields exhibited a median of roughly 96,000, with a range of roughly 20,000 to 690,600. Using its own MiXCR run on the RACE reads, TCRdb lists one record per CDR3 protein. The V and J calls here are based on TCRdb, not the publication. This table has some 350,000 distinct CDR3 sequences, around 6% appearing once. This TCR derives from a woman aged 18-29 years with alopecia areata. Some clones in this sample may be carry-over from other donors' samples. The V and J genes are TRBV7-2 and TRBJ1-2, with D possibly matching TRBD1 (5 bases). The specimen comprised whole blood, sampled in connection with sensitization to the hapten diphenylcyclopropenone (DPC). The CDR3, as DNA: TGTGCCAGCAGCTTAGACAGGACCGGCTACACCTTC. Amino acid sequence: CASSLDRTGYTF.